Below, 20 T cell receptor beta chains from the same sample are listed, as sequenced in a study of CD8+CD57+ T cells in acquired aplastic anemia. Profiling of TCR beta VDJ combinations and CDR3 sequences used genomic DNA as template. Each CDR3 protein gets one entry after TCRdb re-called the reads with MiXCR. The top ten clones hold 1.1% of a sample with 200,000 to 250,000 distinct CDR3 sequences, almost 35% of them seen once. The specimen was sorted CD4+, CD8+, or CD8+CD57+ T cells (not recorded which) from PBMCs. These receptors originate from a human donor in good health, serving as a control.

This clonotype was observed a handful of times. The rearrangement links TRBV5-1 to TRBJ2-3; D possibly corresponds to TRBD2 (6 bases). V dropped 4 bases and J dropped 6 bases, with 21 bases sitting between them. The CDR3 runs to 16 residues. CDR1 and CDR2 (germline): SGHRS, YFSETQ. CDR3 DNA: TGCGCCAGCAGCCGTGGGGACTCGTTCAAATTGGATACGCAGTATTTT. Protein product: CASSRGDSFKLDTQYF.

This clonotype has ten or more counts. In DNA, the CDR3 is TGTGCCAGCAGCTTTAGGGCGGATAACTATGGCTACACCTTC. Residues: CASSFRADNYGYTF. The V and J genes are TRBV5-5 and TRBJ1-2; D gene unclear. Trimming removed 2 bases from V and 1 base from J, with 9 bases in between. The germline gives CDR1 SGHKS, CDR2 YYEKEE (reference sequence). This CDR3 spans 14 amino acids.

The rearrangement links TRBV20-1 to TRBJ2-1; tentative D call: TRBD2 (7 bases). The V and J ends lost 3 bases and 0 bases respectively, with 18 bases between them. Germline values: CDR1 DFQATT, CDR2 SNEGSKA (reference sequence). The CDR3 covers 17 residues. The chain's CDR3 is CSARDSGGPSSYNEQFF. The CDR3 DNA is TGCAGTGCTAGGGATTCCGGGGGGCCGAGCTCCTACAATGAGCAGTTCTTC.

The CDR3 spells CASSWNSWFYNEQFF. Here the CDR3 DNA reads TGTGCCAGCAGCTGGAATAGTTGGTTTTACAATGAGCAGTTCTTC. This chain connects TRBV24-1 to TRBJ2-1, with D unclear. V was pared by 11 bases and J by 4 bases, with 20 bases between. Germline lookup yields CDR1 KGHDR and CDR2 SFDVKD. The CDR3 extends over 15 amino acids.

V usage is TRBV4-1 and J usage is TRBJ1-2, with D perhaps matching TRBD1 (5 bases). Germline V gene data show CDR1 as MGHRA and CDR2 as YSYEKL. The CDR3 has 14 residues. V was clipped by 4 bases and J by 4 bases, with 13 bases between them. CDR3 sequence: CASSRGQPFYGYTF. Written as DNA, the CDR3 is TGCGCCAGCAGCCGAGGACAACCCTTCTATGGCTACACCTTC.

This clonotype was counted between two and nine times. Being one base from a much bigger clone, this may be a read error. Here the CDR3 omits its conserved ending phenylalanine or tryptophan, so a read error is the likely source. The J gene is TRBJ1-6, the V gene TRBV20-1; maybe TRBD1 (5 bases). The ends were cut back, 5 bases at V and 7 bases at J, with 18 bases in the middle. The CDR3 consists of 15 residues. Germline V gene lookup returns CDR1 DFQATT and CDR2 SNEGSKA (reference sequence). This CDR3 reads CSALGPEVGNSPLHS. The CDR3 DNA reads as TGCAGTGCTCTGGGACCGGAGGTGGGGAATTCACCCCTCCACTCT.

This clonotype was found many times. The V call is TRBV25-1, the J call TRBJ2-5; the match to TRBD2 covers 7 bases. The CDR3 is made up of 15 amino acids. V lost 3 bases, J lost 4 bases, and 8 bases stayed unmatched. Per the germline V gene, CDR1 is MGHDK and CDR2 is SYGVNS. This CDR3 reads CASSESAGAGETQYF. The CDR3 DNA sequence: TGTGCCAGCAGTGAGTCGGCGGGAGCGGGAGAGACCCAGTACTTC. Supplemented by reference TRBV25-1 and TRBJ2-5, the full variable domain reads EADIYQTPRYLVIGTGKKITLECSQTMGHDKMYWYQQDPGMELHLIHYSYGVNSTEKGDLSSESTVSRIRTEHFPLTLESARPSHTSQYLCASSESAGAGETQYFGPGTRLLVL.

V usage is TRBV29-1 and J usage is TRBJ2-3; 10 nucleotides agree with TRBD2. In germline, CDR1 is SQVTM, CDR2 ANQGSEA. The CDR3 runs 16 residues. J lost 2 bases, V lost 2 bases, and 7 bases had no gene match. The CDR3 loop is CSVEKASGSVTDTQYF. DNA for the CDR3: TGCAGCGTTGAAAAGGCTAGCGGGAGCGTCACAGATACGCAGTATTTT.

This clonotype turned up a few times. The CDR3 DNA reads TGTGCCAGCAGCTCCCTTAGCGGGAGGATCCACAATGAGCAGTTCTTC. Its protein product is CASSSLSGRIHNEQFF. V and J are TRBV11-2 and TRBJ2-1, with 10 nucleotides matching TRBD2. The CDR3 is made up of 16 amino acids. The ends lost 4 bases at V and 5 bases at J; junction bases unmatched: 8. The germline V gene has CDR1 SGHAT and CDR2 FQNNGV.

As to this clonotype: One base away lies a much larger clone, so this may be a sequencing read error. J is TRBJ2-7 and V is TRBV11-2; 11 bases match TRBD2. The CDR3 spans 15 residues. CDR1 is SGHAT and CDR2 is FQNNGV in the germline V gene. The CDR3 nucleotides read TGTGCCAGCAACTTACTAGCGGGAGCCTTGTCCGAGCAGTACTTC. This encodes CASNLLAGALSEQYF. The full variable domain, rest sourced from reference TRBV11-2 and TRBJ2-7, is EAGVAQSPRYKIIEKRQSVAFWCNPISGHATLYWYQQILGQGPKLLIQFQNNGVVDDSQLPKDRFSAERLKGVDSTLKIQPAKLEDSAVYLCASNLLAGALSEQYFGPGTRLTVT.

V is TRBV3-1 and J is TRBJ1-2, with D uncertain. This CDR3 spans 13 amino acids. Germline values: CDR1 LGHDT, CDR2 YNNKEL (reference sequence). The V gene lost 0 bases and the J gene lost 3 bases, with 5 bases spanning the gap. CDR3 sequence reads: CASSQDSYYGYTF. The CDR3 DNA is TGTGCCAGCAGCCAAGACAGTTACTATGGCTACACCTTC.

This clonotype was recorded at least ten times. The rearrangement joins TRBV11-2 to TRBJ2-7; D not resolved. There are 12 residues in the CDR3. The germline V gene has CDR1 SGHAT and CDR2 FQNNGV. Trimming took off 6 bases at V and 2 bases at J, with 8 bases between the two ends. CDR3 loop: CASSHVPYEQYF. In DNA, the CDR3 is TGTGCCAGCAGTCACGTCCCCTACGAGCAGTACTTC.

This clonotype has only one observation. V and J are TRBV10-3 and TRBJ2-1, with D maybe TRBD2 (7 bases). Trimming shortened V by 8 bases and J by 8 bases, and 16 bases separated the two germline ends. CDR3 length equals 13 residues. Germline values: CDR1 ENHRY, CDR2 SYGVKD. CDR3 nucleotides: TGTGCCATCCGATCGGGGGGCTTCGATGAGCAGTTCTTC. This encodes CAIRSGGFDEQFF.

This clonotype was observed at least ten times. This chain joins TRBV12-3 or TRBV12-4 and TRBJ2-7; D unresolved. V lost 3 bases, J lost 2 bases, and 8 bases lay in between. This CDR3 region has 13 residues. CDR3 nucleotides: TGTGCCAGCAGTTTTCACAGAGCCTACGAGCAGTACTTC. Residues: CASSFHRAYEQYF.

The V and J genes are TRBV7-2 and TRBJ1-1, with D possibly matching TRBD1 (5 bases). The CDR3 is made up of 15 amino acids. The germline V gene encodes CDR1 SGHTA and CDR2 FQGNSA. Trimming took 4 bases from V and 6 from J, leaving 18 bases between them. For the CDR3, the DNA is TGTGCCAGCAGCTCCCACGGAGGCGAGGGGTCTGAAGCTTTCTTT. Its protein product is CASSSHGGEGSEAFF.

This clonotype appeared many times. The V gene is TRBV3-1, the J gene TRBJ1-2, with D unclear. CDR3 size: 12 residues. V shed 2 bases and J shed 3 bases, with 4 bases lying between them. Germline lookup yields CDR1 LGHDT and CDR2 YNNKEL (reference sequence). CDR3 residues: CASSQTDYGYTF. DNA for the CDR3: TGTGCCAGCAGCCAAACAGACTATGGCTACACCTTC.

J is TRBJ2-2 and V is TRBV20-1, with D perhaps matching TRBD1 or TRBD2 (6 bases each). Germline loops: CDR1 DFQATT, CDR2 SNEGSKA (reference sequence). The CDR3 is made up of 15 amino acids. V shed 3 bases and J shed 3 bases, with 14 bases lying between them. The CDR3 DNA reads TGCAGTGCTAGGGAGGGGGGCAAGGACACCGGGGAGCTGTTTTTT. As protein: CSAREGGKDTGELFF.

Worth noting for this clonotype: A much larger clone sits a single nucleotide away, making a read error possible. DNA of the CDR3: TGTGCCAGCAGCTTAGCTTGGGGGGCGCATGAGACCCAGTACTTC. Translated: CASSLAWGAHETQYF. The rearrangement links TRBV7-2 to TRBJ2-5, with D perhaps assigned TRBD1 or TRBD2 (6 bases each). The germline V gene encodes CDR1 SGHTA and CDR2 FQGNSA. V lost 0 bases and J lost 5, with 13 bases in between. This CDR3 has 15 amino acids.

This clonotype was counted ten times or more. This chain joins TRBV19 and TRBJ1-1; D unclear. Germline CDR1 is LNHDA and CDR2 is SQIVND (reference sequence). The CDR3 sequence is 12 residues long. V lost 6 bases and J lost 6, with 11 bases in between. The DNA for the CDR3 is TGTGCCAGTAGACGTGACCCTTCTGAAGCTTTCTTT. This sequence encodes CASRRDPSEAFF. The whole variable domain, remainder taken from reference TRBV19 and TRBJ1-1, is DGGITQSPKYLFRKEGQNVTLSCEQNLNHDAMYWYRQDPGQGLRLIYYSQIVNDFQKGDIAEGYSVSREKKESFPLTVTSAQKNPTAFYLCASRRDPSEAFFGQGTRLTVV.

The gene calls are TRBV30 and TRBJ1-5; D might be TRBD1 (5 bases). Deletions cut 6 bases from V and 0 bases from J, with 12 bases between. CDR3 length equals 14 residues. From germline, CDR1 is GTSNPN and CDR2 SVGIG (reference sequence). CDR3 amino acids: CACRTTNSNQPQHF. In DNA form, the CDR3 reads TGTGCCTGTAGGACAACTAATAGCAATCAGCCCCAGCATTTT.